The TCR beta chain under discussion was sequenced for a study of spatial heterogeneity in lung cancer. Looked up from germline, CDR1 is SGHRS and CDR2 is YFSETQ. Trimming cost V 4 bases and J 2 bases, with 14 bases left between them. The CDR3 totals 15 residues. TCRdb reanalysed the 5' RACE reads using MiXCR and keeps one entry per CDR3 protein. Among around 75,000 distinct CDR3 sequences listed, less than 15% were seen once. Time point in this sample: sample taken at primary tumor resection. TCRs were sequenced from unsorted whole RNA of tumor, nontumor lung or PBMC. The TCR was taken from a male donor with early-stage non-small cell lung cancer. Sequencing used PBMCs, obtained at surgery. V gene TRBV5-1 combines with J gene TRBJ2-3; D may correspond to TRBD1 or TRBD2 (5 bases each). The CDR3 coding sequence is TGCGCCAGCAGCCCCATAGACGGGGCCACAGATACGCAGTATTTT. Translated, it gives CASSPIDGATDTQYF.